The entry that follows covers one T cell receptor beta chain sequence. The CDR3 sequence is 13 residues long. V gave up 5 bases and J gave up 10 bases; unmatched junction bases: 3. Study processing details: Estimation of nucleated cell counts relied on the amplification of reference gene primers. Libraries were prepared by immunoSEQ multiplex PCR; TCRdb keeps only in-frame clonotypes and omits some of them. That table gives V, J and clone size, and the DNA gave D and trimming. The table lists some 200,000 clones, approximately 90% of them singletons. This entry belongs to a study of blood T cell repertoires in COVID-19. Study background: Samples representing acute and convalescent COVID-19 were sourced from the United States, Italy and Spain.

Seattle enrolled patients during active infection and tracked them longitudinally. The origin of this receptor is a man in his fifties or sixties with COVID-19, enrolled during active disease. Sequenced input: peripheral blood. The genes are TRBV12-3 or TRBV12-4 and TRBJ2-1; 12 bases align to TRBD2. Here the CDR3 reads CASSRLAGDEQFF. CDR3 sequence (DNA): TGTGCCAGCAGTCGACTAGCGGGAGACGAGCAGTTCTTC.